This T cell receptor (beta chain) was sequenced in a study of T cells expressing NK-cell markers. Germline CDR1 and CDR2: WNHNN and SYGVQD (reference sequence). CDR3 length equals 13 residues. TCRdb re-called the 5' RACE reads and catalogs CDR3 proteins one per entry, DNA excluded. Its table records roughly 420,000 distinct CDR3 sequences. The clonotype was recovered from a woman between 18 and 70 years old in good health. Sequenced sample: blood T cells: a sorted CD56 or NKG2C T cell subset, CD4+ or CD8+ T cells, or bulk PBMC T cells (not recorded which). V is TRBV10-1 and J is TRBJ2-1; no DNA is available, so the TRBD1 call from TCRdb remains unchecked. The CDR3 loop reads CASSAGGLNEQFF.